This T cell receptor beta chain is drawn from a study of blood T cell repertoires in COVID-19. Study details: Spain, Italy and the United States supplied samples that represented acute and convalescent COVID-19. Sources were T cells, B-cell-depleted T cells, or PBMCs; the material itself was cDNA or gDNA.

The data were produced by immunoSEQ multiplex PCR, yet TCRdb's version contains in-frame clones alone and is incomplete. Of about 270,000 clones in the sample, 86% were seen once. This sequence was found in a man aged 35-49 years who had recovered from COVID-19. Input material: peripheral blood.

The DNA of the CDR3 is TGTGCCAGCAGTCCGACTAGCGGCCCTTCCTACGAGCAGTACTTC. Its protein product is CASSPTSGPSYEQYF. The gene calls are TRBV2 and TRBJ2-7; 9 bases are shared with TRBD2. CDR3 size: 15 residues. From germline, CDR1 is SNHLY and CDR2 FYNNEI. The ends lost 5 bases at V and 1 base at J; junction bases unmatched: 6. Full variable domain (outside the CDR3, taken from reference TRBV2 and TRBJ2-7): EPEVTQTPSHQVTQMGQEVILRCVPISNHLYFYWYRQILGQKVEFLVSFYNNEISEKSEIFDDQFSVERPDGSNFTLKIRSTKLEDSAMYFCASSPTSGPSYEQYFGPGTRLTVT.